What follows describes a single TCR beta chain. The CDR3 covers 18 residues. Per the germline V gene, CDR1 is LNHDA and CDR2 is SQIVND (reference sequence). Unmatched junction bases numbered 9, after V lost 2 bases and J lost 1 base. TCRdb keeps only in-frame clones here, not all; method: immunoSEQ multiplex PCR. The sample includes 120,000 or so clones, roughly 90% of them seen just once. These data are taken from a study of T cell responses to AZD1222 COVID-19 vaccine. The chain combines TRBV19 with TRBJ2-2; 8 nucleotides line up with TRBD2. This sample comprised peripheral blood, obtained on day 0 of AZD1222 vaccination. The sequence was collected from an adult in good health. The CDR3 here is CASSIRTSRLLNTGELFF. DNA for the CDR3: TGTGCCAGTAGTATACGGACTAGCAGACTTTTGAACACCGGGGAGCTGTTTTTT.